This is a list of T cell receptor beta chains from one sample in a study of OX40 agonist ivuxolimab in advanced cancers. The protocol was immunoSEQ multiplex PCR, while the TCRdb copy is restricted to in-frame clones and leaves out a portion. This sample has 40,000 to 45,000 clones, with over 80% found just once. This sample comprised CD4+ or CD8+ T cells sorted from blood, obtained in a trial of the OX40 agonist ivuxolimab. These receptors all stem from an adult with an advanced solid tumor such as melanoma, head and neck, liver or kidney cancer. The CDR3 runs from the conserved cysteine through the conserved F or W. The D gene is left open where the match is weak. The listing skips clone size in some rows; elsewhere it reads once, few, many or a size class.

>NA|TRBV4-1|once|TRBJ1-2
CASSQVGTNYGYTF
TGCGCCAGCAGCCAAGTTGGGACAAACTATGGCTACACCTTC
>TRBD1|TRBV5-1|NA|TRBJ1-1
CASSLRGQENTEAFF
TGCGCCAGCAGCTTAAGGGGACAGGAGAACACTGAAGCTTTCTTT
>NA|TRBV6-5|NA|TRBJ2-1
CASSYSILGGDEFF
TGTGCCAGCAGTTACTCGATTCTGGGTGGGGATGAGTTCTTC
>TRBD1|TRBV15|NA|TRBJ1-2
CATSRVLGGGRRGNYGYTF
TGTGCCACCAGCAGAGTCTTAGGAGGGGGCCGCCGGGGGAACTATGGCTACACCTTC
>TRBD1|TRBV6-5|NA|TRBJ1-2
CASRRRTGGDYGYTF
TGTGCCAGCAGGAGACGGACAGGGGGGGACTATGGCTACACCTTC
>TRBD2|TRBV30|NA|TRBJ2-3
CAWSVMRTSGTGDTQYF
TGTGCCTGGAGTGTAATGAGGACTAGCGGGACGGGAGATACGCAGTATTTT
>TRBD1|TRBV7-9|NA|TRBJ1-5
CASSHTTGPSRGQPQHF
TGTGCCAGCAGCCATACGACAGGGCCCTCAAGGGGCCAGCCCCAGCATTTT
>NA|TRBV4-3|NA|TRBJ2-5
CASSRRGETQYF
TGCGCCAGCAGCCGGAGGGGTGAGACCCAGTACTTC
>NA|TRBV19|NA|TRBJ2-5
CASSPSSGETQYF
TGTGCCAGTAGCCCGAGTAGCGGAGAGACCCAGTACTTC
>NA|TRBV6-1|NA|TRBJ1-4
CAISESSQGANEKLFF
TGTGCCATCAGTGAGTCGTCGCAGGGTGCTAATGAAAAACTGTTTTTT
>NA|TRBV7-2|NA|TRBJ2-1
CASSWRERGNEQFF
TGTGCCAGCAGCTGGAGGGAGCGTGGAAATGAGCAGTTCTTC
>NA|TRBV11-2|NA|TRBJ2-1
CASSLESSNEQFF
TGTGCCAGCAGCTTAGAGAGTTCGAATGAGCAGTTCTTC
>NA|TRBV7-9|NA|TRBJ1-2
CASSLVVPDYGYTF
TGTGCCAGCAGCTTAGTGGTTCCGGACTATGGCTACACCTTC
>TRBD1|TRBV6-6|NA|TRBJ2-7
CAISDSDRAYYEQYF
TGTGCCATCAGTGACTCAGACAGGGCGTACTACGAGCAGTACTTC
>TRBD2|TRBV7-2|NA|TRBJ2-1
CASSLLASGGYNEQFF
TGTGCCAGCAGCTTACTGGCTAGCGGGGGTTACAATGAGCAGTTCTTC
>TRBD1|TRBV5-4|NA|TRBJ1-4
CASSLAAGGHEKLFF
TGTGCCAGCAGCTTGGCGGCAGGGGGACATGAAAAACTGTTTTTT
>TRBD1|TRBV25-1|NA|TRBJ1-4
CASTDRETNEKLFF
TGTGCCAGCACTGACAGGGAAACTAATGAAAAACTGTTTTTT
>NA|TRBV19|NA|TRBJ1-5
CASKSQIGEPQHF
TGTGCCAGTAAGAGTCAGATTGGGGAGCCCCAGCATTTT
>TRBD2|TRBV6-1|NA|TRBJ2-5
CASSDEVAGGPETQYF
TGTGCCAGCAGTGACGAGGTAGCGGGAGGGCCAGAGACCCAGTACTTC
>NA|TRBV7-8|NA|TRBJ1-1
CASSQNRVGTEAFF
TGTGCCAGCAGCCAAAACAGGGTTGGGACTGAAGCTTTCTTT
>TRBD2|TRBV5-1|NA|TRBJ2-7
CASSLVAGGLDEQYF
TGCGCCAGCAGCTTGGTAGCGGGAGGGCTTGACGAGCAGTACTTC
>NA|TRBV6-5|NA|TRBJ1-1
CASSLGGGRTEAFF
TGTGCCAGCAGCCTGGGGGGGGGCCGCACTGAAGCTTTCTTT
>NA|TRBV7-7|NA|TRBJ1-3
CASSLGVGRGNTIYF
TGTGCCAGCAGCTTAGGAGTGGGACGGGGAAACACCATATATTTT
>NA|TRBV14|NA|TRBJ2-1
CASSRNVGEQFF
TGTGCCAGCAGCCGGAATGTGGGCGAGCAGTTCTTC
>NA|TRBV19|few|TRBJ1-3
CASSIGNTIYF
TGTGCCAGTAGTATTGGGAACACCATATATTTT
>NA|TRBV27|few|TRBJ1-5
CASSVDSNQPQHF
TGTGCCAGCAGTGTGGACAGCAATCAGCCCCAGCATTTT
>NA|TRBV7-2|NA|TRBJ1-1
CASSLLRNTEAFF
TGTGCCAGCAGCTTATTGAGGAACACTGAAGCTTTCTTT
>TRBD2|TRBV5-1|NA|TRBJ2-5
CASSLGTSGRETQYF
TGCGCCAGCAGCTTGGGGACTAGCGGGAGGGAGACCCAGTACTTC
>NA|TRBV6-5|few|TRBJ1-2
CASSSSSGTVAF
TGTGCCAGCAGTTCCTCGTCGGGGACCGTGGCCTTC
>TRBD2|TRBV7-7|NA|TRBJ2-5
CASSLGLAGAQETQYF
TGTGCCAGCAGCTTAGGACTAGCGGGAGCCCAAGAGACCCAGTACTTC
>NA|TRBV30|NA|TRBJ1-6
CAWSRGDLSPLHF
TGTGCCTGGAGTCGGGGGGACTTATCACCCCTCCACTTT
>TRBD1|TRBV27|NA|TRBJ1-6
CASSLPRGLRHSPLHF
TGTGCCAGCAGTCTCCCCAGGGGGCTGAGGCATTCACCCCTCCACTTT
>NA|TRBV11-2|NA|TRBJ1-1
CASSLFEGRAFF
TGTGCCAGCAGCCTTTTTGAGGGTAGAGCTTTCTTT
>TRBD1|TRBV12-5|NA|TRBJ2-7
CASGPTGNSYEQYF
TGTGCTAGTGGGCCGACAGGGAACTCCTACGAGCAGTACTTC
>NA|TRBV10-1|NA|TRBJ2-2
CASRGTTGELFF
TGCGCCAGCAGGGGGACCACCGGGGAGCTGTTTTTT
>NA|TRBV18|NA|TRBJ1-1
CASSPRAGEVSEAFF
TGTGCCAGCTCACCACGAGCAGGGGAGGTTTCTGAAGCTTTCTTT
>NA|TRBV6-1|NA|TRBJ2-7
CASADTAYEQYF
TGTGCCAGCGCGGATACGGCCTACGAGCAGTACTTC
>NA|TRBV7-8|NA|TRBJ1-2
CASSLAGTSRNYGYTF
TGTGCCAGCAGCTTAGCGGGGACTTCCCGCAACTATGGCTACACCTTC
>TRBD2|TRBV29-1|NA|TRBJ2-3
CSAPGGSGTDTQYF
TGCAGCGCACCGGGGGGTAGCGGCACAGATACGCAGTATTTT
>TRBD1|TRBV30|NA|TRBJ2-7
CAWTRTGGFEQYF
TGTGCCTGGACTCGGACAGGGGGCTTCGAGCAGTACTTC
>NA|TRBV18|NA|TRBJ2-1
CASSPPVRPAGGEQFF
TGTGCCAGCTCACCACCGGTTCGCCCGGCCGGGGGTGAGCAGTTCTTC
>NA|TRBV27|NA|TRBJ1-1
CASSPGGTEAFF
TGTGCCAGCAGTCCCGGAGGGACTGAAGCTTTCTTT
>NA|TRBV29-1|NA|TRBJ1-1
CSAGLDTEAFF
TGCAGCGCCGGGCTGGACACTGAAGCTTTCTTT
>NA|TRBV9|NA|TRBJ2-1
CASSPIAVGGNEQFF
TGTGCCAGCAGCCCTATAGCGGTTGGGGGCAATGAGCAGTTCTTC
>NA|TRBV27|once|TRBJ2-1
CASSLRGNEQFF
TGTGCCAGCAGTTTAAGGGGCAATGAGCAGTTCTTC
>NA|TRBV30|NA|TRBJ1-5
CAWSWGGAGNQPQHF
TGTGCCTGGAGCTGGGGGGGCGCCGGCAATCAGCCCCAGCATTTT
>TRBD1|TRBV9|few|TRBJ1-2
CASSETGNGYGYTF
TGTGCCAGCAGCGAGACAGGGAACGGCTATGGCTACACCTTC
>TRBD1|TRBV5-1|NA|TRBJ2-7
CASSLDLGTGESHEQYF
TGCGCCAGCAGCTTGGATCTGGGGACAGGGGAGTCGCACGAGCAGTACTTC
>NA|TRBV18|NA|TRBJ2-1
CASSHRNSEQFF
TGTGCCAGCTCTCACAGGAATAGTGAGCAGTTCTTC
>TRBD1|TRBV19|NA|TRBJ1-1
CASSPPGTGIRTEAFF
TGTGCCAGTAGTCCCCCCGGGACAGGGATTCGGACTGAAGCTTTCTTT
>NA|TRBV30|NA|TRBJ2-7
CAWSAGNEQYF
TGTGCCTGGAGTGCAGGGAACGAGCAGTACTTC
>NA|TRBV19|NA|TRBJ2-3
CASSILREADTQYF
TGTGCCAGTAGTATACTCAGGGAGGCAGATACGCAGTATTTT
>NA|TRBV19|NA|TRBJ1-4
CASWGTTNEKLFF
TGTGCCAGTTGGGGGACAACTAATGAAAAACTGTTTTTT
>NA|TRBV4-3|NA|TRBJ2-1
CASSPNPPGGLYNEQFF
TGCGCCAGCAGCCCCAACCCCCCCGGGGGCCTATACAATGAGCAGTTCTTC